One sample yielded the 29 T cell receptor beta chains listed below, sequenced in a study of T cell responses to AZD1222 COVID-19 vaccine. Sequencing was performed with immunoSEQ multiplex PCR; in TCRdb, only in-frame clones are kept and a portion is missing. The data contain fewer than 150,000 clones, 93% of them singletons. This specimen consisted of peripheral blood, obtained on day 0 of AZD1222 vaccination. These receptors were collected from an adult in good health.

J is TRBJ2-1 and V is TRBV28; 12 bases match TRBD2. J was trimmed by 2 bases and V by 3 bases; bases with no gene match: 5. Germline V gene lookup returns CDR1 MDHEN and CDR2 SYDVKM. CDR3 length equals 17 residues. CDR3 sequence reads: CASSLTLAGGTYNEQFF. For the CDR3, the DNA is TGTGCCAGCAGTTTGACACTAGCGGGAGGCACCTACAATGAGCAGTTCTTC.

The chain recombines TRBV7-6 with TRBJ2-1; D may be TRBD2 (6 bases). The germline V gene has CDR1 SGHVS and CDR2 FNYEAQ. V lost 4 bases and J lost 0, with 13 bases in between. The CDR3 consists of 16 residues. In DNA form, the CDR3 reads TGTGCCAGCAGCTCGTTAGCGGCCGGCTCCTACAATGAGCAGTTCTTC. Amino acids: CASSSLAAGSYNEQFF.

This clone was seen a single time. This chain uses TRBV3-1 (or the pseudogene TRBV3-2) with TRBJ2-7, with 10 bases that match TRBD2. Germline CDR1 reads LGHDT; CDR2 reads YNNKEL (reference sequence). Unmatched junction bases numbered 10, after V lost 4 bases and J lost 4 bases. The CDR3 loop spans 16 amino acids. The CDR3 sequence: CASSPRLASGSYEQYF. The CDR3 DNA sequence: TGTGCCAGCAGCCCACGATTGGCTAGCGGGAGTTACGAGCAGTACTTC.

CDR3 region: CASSQDSATDTQYF. The CDR3 nucleotides read TGTGCCAGCAGTCAGGACAGCGCCACAGATACGCAGTATTTT. The chain employs TRBV6-2 or TRBV6-3 and TRBJ2-3, with a weak D call TRBD1 (6 bases). Trimming pared 5 bases from V and 2 bases from J, leaving 11 bases between. This CDR3 has 14 residues. Germline values: CDR1 MNHEY, CDR2 SVGEGT.

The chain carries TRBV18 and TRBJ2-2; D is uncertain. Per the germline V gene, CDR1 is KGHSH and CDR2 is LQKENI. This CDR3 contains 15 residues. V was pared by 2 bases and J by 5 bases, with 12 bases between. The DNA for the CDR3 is TGTGCCAGCTCACCAATCGACTGGTATACCGGGGAGCTGTTTTTT. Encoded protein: CASSPIDWYTGELFF. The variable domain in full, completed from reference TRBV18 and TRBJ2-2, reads NAGVMQNPRHLVRRRGQEARLRCSPMKGHSHVYWYRQLPEEGLKFMVYLQKENIIDESGMPKERFSAEFPKEGPSILRIQQVVRGDSAAYFCASSPIDWYTGELFFGEGSRLTVL.

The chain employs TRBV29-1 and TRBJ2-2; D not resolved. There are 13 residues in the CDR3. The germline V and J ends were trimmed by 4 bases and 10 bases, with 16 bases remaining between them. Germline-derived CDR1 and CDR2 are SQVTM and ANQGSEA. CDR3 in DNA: TGCAGCGTTGGGTCGGCCATGCCCCCGGAGCTGTTTTTT. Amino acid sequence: CSVGSAMPPELFF.

Here the CDR3 reads CASTMRRGERETQYF. Here the CDR3 DNA reads TGTGCCAGCACCATGCGGCGGGGAGAGAGAGAGACCCAGTACTTC. J is TRBJ2-5 and V is TRBV28; D might be TRBD2 (6 bases). Trimming removed 7 bases at V and 4 bases at J, with 19 bases between. Germline lookup yields CDR1 MDHEN and CDR2 SYDVKM. The CDR3 runs to 15 residues. Full variable domain (missing parts from reference TRBV28 and TRBJ2-5): DVKVTQSSRYLVKRTGEKVFLECVQDMDHENMFWYRQDPGLGLRLIYFSYDVKMKEKGDIPEGYSVSREKKERFSLILESASTNQTSMYLCASTMRRGERETQYFGPGTRLLVL.

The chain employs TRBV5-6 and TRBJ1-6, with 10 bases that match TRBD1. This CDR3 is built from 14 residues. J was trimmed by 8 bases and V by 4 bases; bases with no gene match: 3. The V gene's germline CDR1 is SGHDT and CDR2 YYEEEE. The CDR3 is CASSGDRGHSPLHF. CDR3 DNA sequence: TGTGCCAGCAGCGGGGACAGGGGACATTCACCCCTCCACTTT.

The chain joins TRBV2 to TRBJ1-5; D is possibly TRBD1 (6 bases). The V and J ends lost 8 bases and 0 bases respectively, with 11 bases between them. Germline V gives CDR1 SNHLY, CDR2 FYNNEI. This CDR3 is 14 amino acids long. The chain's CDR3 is CASRRDISNQPQHF. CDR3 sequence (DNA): TGTGCCAGCCGCCGGGACATTAGCAATCAGCCCCAGCATTTT.

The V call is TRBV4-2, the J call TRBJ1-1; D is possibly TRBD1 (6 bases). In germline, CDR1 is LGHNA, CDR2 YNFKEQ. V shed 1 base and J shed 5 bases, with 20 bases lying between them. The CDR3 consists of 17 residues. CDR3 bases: TGTGCCAGCAGCCAAGCCGGGGGGGGGCCCCGAAAGACTGAAGCTTTCTTT. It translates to CASSQAGGGPRKTEAFF.

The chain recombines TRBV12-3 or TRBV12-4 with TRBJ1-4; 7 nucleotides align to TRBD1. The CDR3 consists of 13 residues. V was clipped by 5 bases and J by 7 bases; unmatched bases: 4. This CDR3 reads CASSGWTGEKLFF. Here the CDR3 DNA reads TGTGCCAGCAGTGGTTGGACAGGTGAAAAACTGTTTTTT.

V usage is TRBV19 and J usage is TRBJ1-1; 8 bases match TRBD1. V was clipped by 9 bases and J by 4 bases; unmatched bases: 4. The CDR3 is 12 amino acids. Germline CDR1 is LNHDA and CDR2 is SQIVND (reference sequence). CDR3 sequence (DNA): TGTGCCAGCGCAGGACAGGGCACTGAAGCTTTCTTT. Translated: CASAGQGTEAFF.

The CDR3 nucleotides are TGTGCCAGCTCCATAAAGGCGGTTGAGAGCAATCAGCCCCAGCATTTT. Translated: CASSIKAVESNQPQHF. The chain combines TRBV18 with TRBJ1-5, with unresolved D. This CDR3 has 16 amino acids. V shed 6 bases and J shed 1 base, with 16 bases lying between them. Germline V gene data show CDR1 as KGHSH and CDR2 as LQKENI.

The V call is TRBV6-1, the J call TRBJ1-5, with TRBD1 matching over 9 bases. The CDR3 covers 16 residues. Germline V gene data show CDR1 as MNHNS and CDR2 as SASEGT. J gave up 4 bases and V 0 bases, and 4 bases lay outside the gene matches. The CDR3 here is CASSEAFGQGNQPQHF. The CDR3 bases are TGTGCCAGCAGTGAAGCCTTCGGACAGGGGAATCAGCCCCAGCATTTT.

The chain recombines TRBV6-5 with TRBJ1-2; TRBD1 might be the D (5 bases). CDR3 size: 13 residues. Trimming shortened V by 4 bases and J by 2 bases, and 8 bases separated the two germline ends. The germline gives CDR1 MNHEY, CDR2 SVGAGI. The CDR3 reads CASSSRDNYGYTF. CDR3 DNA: TGTGCCAGCAGTTCCAGGGACAACTATGGCTACACCTTC.

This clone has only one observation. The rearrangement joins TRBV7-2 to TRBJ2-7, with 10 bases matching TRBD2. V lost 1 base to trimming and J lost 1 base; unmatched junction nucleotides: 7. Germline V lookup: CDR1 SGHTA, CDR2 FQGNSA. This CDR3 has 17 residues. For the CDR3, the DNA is TGTGCCAGCAGCTTAGTTGGCCTAGCGGGAGTATCCTACGAGCAGTACTTC. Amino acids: CASSLVGLAGVSYEQYF.

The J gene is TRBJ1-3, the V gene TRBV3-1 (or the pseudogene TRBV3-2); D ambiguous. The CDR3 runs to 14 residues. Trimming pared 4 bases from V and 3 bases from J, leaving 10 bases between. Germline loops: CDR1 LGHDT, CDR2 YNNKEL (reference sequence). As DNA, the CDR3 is TGTGCCAGCAGCCTAACGGGCAGTGGAAACACCATATATTTT. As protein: CASSLTGSGNTIYF.

The CDR3 DNA is TGTGCCAGCAGTTATGTAGCAGGAGAGACCCAGTACTTC. This codes for CASSYVAGETQYF. This chain links TRBV5-4 with TRBJ2-5; no clear D gene. V shed 5 bases and J shed 4 bases, with 12 bases lying between them. From germline, CDR1 is SGHNT and CDR2 YYREEE (reference sequence). The CDR3 extends over 13 amino acids.

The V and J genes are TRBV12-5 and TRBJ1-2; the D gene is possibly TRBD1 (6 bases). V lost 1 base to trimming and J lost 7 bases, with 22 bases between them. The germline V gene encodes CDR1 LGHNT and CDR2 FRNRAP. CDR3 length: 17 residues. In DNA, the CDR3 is TGTGCTAGTGGTTTGGCACTAAACGACATGGAGGGGGGTGGCTACACCTTC. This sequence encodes CASGLALNDMEGGGYTF.

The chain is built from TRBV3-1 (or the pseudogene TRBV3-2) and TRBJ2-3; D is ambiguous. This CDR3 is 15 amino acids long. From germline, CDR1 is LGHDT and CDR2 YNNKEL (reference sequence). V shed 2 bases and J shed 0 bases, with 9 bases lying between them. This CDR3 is CASSQRAYSTDTQYF. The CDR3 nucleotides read TGTGCCAGCAGCCAACGGGCCTATAGCACAGATACGCAGTATTTT.

The CDR3 here is CASSYSRDRGLETQYF. CDR3 nucleotide sequence: TGCGCCAGCAGTTACTCCCGGGACAGGGGGCTCGAGACCCAGTACTTC. The rearrangement links TRBV10-1 to TRBJ2-5; 12 nucleotides match TRBD1. The V gene's germline CDR1 is WNHNN and CDR2 SYGVQD (reference sequence). J was trimmed by 5 bases and V by 5 bases; bases with no gene match: 9. The CDR3 totals 16 residues.

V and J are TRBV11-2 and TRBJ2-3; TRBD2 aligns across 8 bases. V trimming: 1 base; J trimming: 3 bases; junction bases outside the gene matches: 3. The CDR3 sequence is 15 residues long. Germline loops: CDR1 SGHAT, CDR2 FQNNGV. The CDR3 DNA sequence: TGTGCCAGCAGCTTAGGAGGGACTAGGACAGATACGCAGTATTTT. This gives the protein CASSLGGTRTDTQYF.

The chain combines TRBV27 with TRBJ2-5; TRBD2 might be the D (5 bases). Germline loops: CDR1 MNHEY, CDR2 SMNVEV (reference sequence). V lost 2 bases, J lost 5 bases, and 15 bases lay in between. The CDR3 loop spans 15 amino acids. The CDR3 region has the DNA TGTGCCAGCAGTTTAATGTGGGGAGTAGCGGAGACCCAGTACTTC. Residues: CASSLMWGVAETQYF.

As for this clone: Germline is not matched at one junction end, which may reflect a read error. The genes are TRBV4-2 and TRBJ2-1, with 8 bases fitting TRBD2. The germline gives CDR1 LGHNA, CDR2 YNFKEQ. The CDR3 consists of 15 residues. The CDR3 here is CASRVSGISHNEQFF. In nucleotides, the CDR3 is TGTGCCAGCAGGGTTAGCGGGATCTCCCACAATGAGCAGTTCTTC.

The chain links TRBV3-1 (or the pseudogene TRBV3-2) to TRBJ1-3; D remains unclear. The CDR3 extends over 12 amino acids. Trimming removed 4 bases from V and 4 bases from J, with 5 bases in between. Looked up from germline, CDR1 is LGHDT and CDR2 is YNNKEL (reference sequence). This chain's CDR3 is CASSLYGNTIYF. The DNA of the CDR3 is TGTGCCAGCAGCCTGTACGGAAACACCATATATTTT.

Here the CDR3 reads CASSYDRSREKLFF. Here the CDR3 DNA reads TGCGCCAGCAGCTACGACAGGAGTAGGGAAAAACTGTTTTTT. The genes are TRBV5-1 and TRBJ1-4; a weak D match, TRBD1 (6 bases). The ends were cut back, 3 bases at V and 8 bases at J, with 14 bases in the middle. This CDR3 spans 14 amino acids. CDR1 and CDR2 from the germline V gene are SGHRS and YFSETQ.

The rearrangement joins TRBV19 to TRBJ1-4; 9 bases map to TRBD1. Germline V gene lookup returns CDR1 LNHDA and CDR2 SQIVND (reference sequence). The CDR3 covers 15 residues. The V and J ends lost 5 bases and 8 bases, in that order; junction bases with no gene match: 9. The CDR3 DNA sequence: TGTGCCAGTAGTGCCCTCGGGACAGGGCGCGAAAAACTGTTTTTT. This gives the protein CASSALGTGREKLFF.

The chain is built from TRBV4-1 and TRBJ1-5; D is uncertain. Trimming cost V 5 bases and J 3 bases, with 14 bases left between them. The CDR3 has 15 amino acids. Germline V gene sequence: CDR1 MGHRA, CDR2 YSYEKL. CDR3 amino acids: CASSSPDRVNQPQHF. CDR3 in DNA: TGCGCCAGCAGCTCCCCGGACCGCGTCAATCAGCCCCAGCATTTT.

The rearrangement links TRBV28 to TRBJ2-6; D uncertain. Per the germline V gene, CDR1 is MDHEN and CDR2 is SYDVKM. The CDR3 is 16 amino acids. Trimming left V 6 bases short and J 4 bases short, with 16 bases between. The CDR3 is CASRGWAKAGANVLTF. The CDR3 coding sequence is TGTGCCAGCAGGGGGTGGGCTAAAGCCGGGGCCAACGTCCTGACTTTC.